The 26 T cell receptor beta chains presented below share a single source sample, sequenced in a study of blood T cell repertoires in COVID-19. Profiling relied on immunoSEQ multiplex PCR, and the TCRdb table lists in-frame clones only, not all of them. The table records about 52,000 clones, 70% to 85% of them present only once. The source material was peripheral blood. These receptors were collected from an elderly man with COVID-19, enrolled during active disease.

The V and J genes are TRBV10-1 and TRBJ1-4, with a tentative D call TRBD1 (6 bases). Germline loops: CDR1 WNHNN, CDR2 SYGVQD (reference sequence). The length of the CDR3 is 13 residues. Trimming stripped 2 bases from V and 7 bases from J, with 8 bases between. Here the CDR3 DNA reads TGCGCCAGCAGTGAGGACAGGTTTGAAAAACTGTTTTTT. Protein product: CASSEDRFEKLFF.

The rearrangement joins TRBV7-9 to TRBJ2-3, with TRBD2 identical over 11 bases. V shed 5 bases and J 5 bases; nucleotides not matched to a gene: 12. The CDR3 runs to 17 residues. Germline loops: CDR1 SEHNR, CDR2 FQNEAQ (reference sequence). CDR3: CASSPPPGLAERDTQYF. The CDR3 coding sequence is TGTGCCAGCAGCCCCCCTCCGGGACTAGCGGAAAGAGATACGCAGTATTTT.

Here the CDR3 DNA reads TGTGCCAGCTCCCGGACAGGGGTGGCTGAAGCTTTCTTT. It yields the protein CASSRTGVAEAFF. The gene calls are TRBV18 and TRBJ1-1; 9 bases map to TRBD1. The CDR3 has 13 amino acids. CDR1 and CDR2 from the germline V gene are KGHSH and LQKENI. Losses at the gene ends were 6 bases for V and 6 bases for J; bases not matched to a gene: 5.

The rearrangement uses TRBV19 and TRBJ2-5; TRBD1 is a possible D gene (6 bases). V lost 3 bases to trimming and J lost 4 bases, with 18 bases between them. The germline V gene encodes CDR1 LNHDA and CDR2 SQIVND (reference sequence). The CDR3 contains 16 residues. The CDR3 DNA reads as TGTGCCAGTAGTATTACTACAGGGCCTAATGGAGAGACCCAGTACTTC. This translates into CASSITTGPNGETQYF.

CDR3 nucleotide sequence: TGTGCCAGCAGCCTACAGGGGGTTAATGAAAAACTGTTTTTT. Translating gives CASSLQGVNEKLFF. V usage is TRBV5-6 and J usage is TRBJ1-4; 8 bases match TRBD1. Germline trimming cut 4 bases from V and 4 bases from J; bases unmatched to any gene: 3. The CDR3 runs 14 residues. Germline CDR1 and CDR2: SGHDT and YYEEEE.

The V gene is TRBV19, the J gene TRBJ1-4; a possible D gene is TRBD1 (5 bases). This CDR3 has 13 amino acids. Per the germline V gene, CDR1 is LNHDA and CDR2 is SQIVND (reference sequence). V lost 10 bases and J lost 0, with 9 bases in between. The chain's CDR3 is CATRQTTNEKLFF. Written as DNA, the CDR3 is TGTGCCACTAGACAGACAACTAATGAAAAACTGTTTTTT.

This clone was picked up one time. V gene TRBV11-2 combines with J gene TRBJ1-5, with 7 nucleotides matching TRBD1. The CDR3 is 15 residues long. Germline V gene lookup returns CDR1 SGHAT and CDR2 FQNNGV. V shed 5 bases, J shed 3 bases, and the junction held 7 bases outside the gene matches. The DNA for the CDR3 is TGTGCCAGCAGCCCTCAGACAGGGATCAATCAGCCCCAGCATTTT. Its translation is CASSPQTGINQPQHF.

V usage is TRBV30 and J usage is TRBJ1-6, with 10 bases aligning to TRBD1. Losses at the gene ends were 4 bases for V and 10 bases for J; bases not matched to a gene: 13. The V gene's germline CDR1 is GTSNPN and CDR2 SVGIG (reference sequence). The length of the CDR3 is 16 residues. The CDR3 DNA reads as TGTGCCTGGACCATCCCCGACGGGACAGGGGTCTCACCCCTCCACTTT. Its translation is CAWTIPDGTGVSPLHF.

The chain employs TRBV11-1 and TRBJ2-1; maybe TRBD2 (6 bases). Germline values: CDR1 SGHAT, CDR2 FQDESV (reference sequence). Trimming took off 3 bases at V and 5 bases at J, with 17 bases between the two ends. The CDR3 sequence is 16 residues long. CDR3 region: CASSLIGGVRDNEQFF. The DNA of the CDR3 is TGTGCCAGCAGCTTGATTGGAGGGGTAAGGGACAATGAGCAGTTCTTC. Looking up the rest from reference TRBV11-1 and TRBJ2-1 gives the full variable domain: EAEVAQSPRYKITEKSQAVAFWCDPISGHATLYWYRQILGQGPELLVQFQDESVVDDSQLPKDRFSAERLKGVDSTLKIQPAELGDSAMYLCASSLIGGVRDNEQFFGPGTRLTVL.

The genes are TRBV10-3 and TRBJ1-2; the D gene is possibly TRBD1 (6 bases). Trimming removed 2 bases at V and 0 bases at J, with 13 bases between. Germline lookup yields CDR1 ENHRY and CDR2 SYGVKD. CDR3 size: 16 residues. CDR3 bases: TGTGCCATCAGTGAGATCCGGGACAACTCTAACTATGGCTACACCTTC. This translates into CAISEIRDNSNYGYTF.

The chain uses TRBV5-1 and TRBJ2-3, with 9 nucleotides matching TRBD2. Unmatched junction bases numbered 4, after V lost 0 bases and J lost 2 bases. CDR1 and CDR2 from the germline V gene are SGHRS and YFSETQ. This CDR3 has 16 residues. CDR3 DNA: TGCGCCAGCAGCTTGGCCGGGACTAGCCCCACAGATACGCAGTATTTT. It is translated as CASSLAGTSPTDTQYF.

The count of this clone is one. This sequence joins TRBV7-3 and TRBJ1-2; D not certain. V lost 5 bases, J lost 4 bases, and 11 bases lay in between. This CDR3 is built from 13 residues. Germline V CDR1 and CDR2: SGHTA, FQGTGA. CDR3 nucleotide sequence: TGTGCCAGCAGCCCTGAGGGAGGCTATGGCTACACCTTC. This sequence encodes CASSPEGGYGYTF. Full variable domain (rest looked up from reference TRBV7-3 and TRBJ1-2): GAGVSQTPSNKVTEKGKYVELRCDPISGHTALYWYRQSLGQGPEFLIYFQGTGAADDSGLPNDRFFAVRPEGSVSTLKIQRTERGDSAVYLCASSPEGGYGYTFGSGTRLTVV.

The V and J genes are TRBV10-3 and TRBJ1-5; 7 bases are shared with TRBD1. Germline V gives CDR1 ENHRY, CDR2 SYGVKD. The CDR3 has 14 residues. J was trimmed by 3 bases and V by 6 bases; bases with no gene match: 5. DNA of the CDR3: TGTGCCATCAGCTCCGGGACAGACAATCAGCCCCAGCATTTT. Translating it yields CAISSGTDNQPQHF.

The chain is built from TRBV5-1 and TRBJ2-5; D possibly corresponds to TRBD1 (6 bases). Trimming took off 0 bases at V and 9 bases at J, with 9 bases between the two ends. The germline V gene encodes CDR1 SGHRS and CDR2 YFSETQ. This CDR3 has 12 amino acids. CDR3 in amino acids: CASSLARGPQYF. The CDR3 coding sequence is TGCGCCAGCAGCTTGGCCAGGGGTCCCCAGTACTTC. Combining the CDR3 with reference TRBV5-1 and TRBJ2-5 gives the whole variable domain KAGVTQTPRYLIKTRGQQVTLSCSPISGHRSVSWYQQTPGQGLQFLFEYFSETQRNKGNFPGRFSGRQFSNSRSEMNVSTLELGDSALYLCASSLARGPQYFGPGTRLLVL.

The chain is built from TRBV2 and TRBJ2-7; 9 nucleotides match TRBD1. The germline V gene has CDR1 SNHLY and CDR2 FYNNEI. V shed 6 bases, J shed 6 bases, and the junction held 9 bases outside the gene matches. This CDR3 is built from 14 residues. The CDR3 nucleotides read TGTGCCAGCAGCAACCGGGACAGGGTCGGCGAGCAGTACTTC. This sequence encodes CASSNRDRVGEQYF. Combining the CDR3 with reference TRBV2 and TRBJ2-7 gives the whole variable domain EPEVTQTPSHQVTQMGQEVILRCVPISNHLYFYWYRQILGQKVEFLVSFYNNEISEKSEIFDDQFSVERPDGSNFTLKIRSTKLEDSAMYFCASSNRDRVGEQYFGPGTRLTVT.

The chain uses TRBV6-5 and TRBJ1-3, with TRBD1 matching over 7 bases. Per germline, CDR1 MNHEY and CDR2 SVGAGI. The V segment lost 6 bases and the J segment 0 bases; nucleotides outside the gene matches: 5. This CDR3 contains 15 residues. The CDR3 DNA reads as TGTGCCAGCAGCTACAGGGGTCCCTCTGGAAACACCATATATTTT. Translating it yields CASSYRGPSGNTIYF.

This clone was counted a single time. The genes are TRBV4-3 and TRBJ2-1; TRBD2 aligns across 7 bases. The CDR3 length is 18 residues. Germline CDR1 reads LGHNA; CDR2 reads YSLEER. The V segment lost 5 bases and the J segment 8 bases; nucleotides outside the gene matches: 21. The DNA for the CDR3 is TGCGCCAGCAGCGTAAGAGCCCGGGCGGGAGAATCGGGCGATGAGCAGTTCTTC. This encodes CASSVRARAGESGDEQFF.

This clone was picked up one time. The chain links TRBV5-8 to TRBJ2-3; 8 bases match TRBD1. The germline V gene encodes CDR1 SGHTS and CDR2 YDEGEE. V shed 4 bases, J shed 7 bases, and the junction held 14 bases outside the gene matches. CDR3 length: 16 residues. CDR3 region: CASSPWTGRTHYTQYF. CDR3 DNA sequence: TGTGCCAGCAGCCCGTGGACAGGGCGCACACACTATACGCAGTATTTT.

This chain links TRBV4-3 with TRBJ1-4; D gene unclear. The CDR3 extends over 15 amino acids. Trimming shortened V by 4 bases and J by 0 bases, and 9 bases separated the two germline ends. Looked up from germline, CDR1 is LGHNA and CDR2 is YSLEER. In DNA form, the CDR3 reads TGCGCCAGCAGCCGCTCGGGTGCAACTAATGAAAAACTGTTTTTT. Amino acids: CASSRSGATNEKLFF.

The rearrangement joins TRBV5-1 to TRBJ1-1; maybe TRBD1 (6 bases). The CDR3 is 14 residues long. Trimming removed 7 bases at V and 1 base at J, with 14 bases between. Germline CDR1 SGHRS, CDR2 YFSETQ. The CDR3 region is CASSLVQGNTEAFF. Here the CDR3 DNA reads TGCGCCAGCTCCCTGGTACAGGGGAACACTGAAGCTTTCTTT.

Only a few counts were recorded for this clone. The V and J genes are TRBV19 and TRBJ1-1, with D possibly being TRBD1 (6 bases). There are 18 residues in the CDR3. Germline loops: CDR1 LNHDA, CDR2 SQIVND (reference sequence). V lost 9 bases to trimming and J lost 2 bases, with 28 bases between them. CDR3 region: CASGGPGHKIGGNTEAFF. CDR3 DNA sequence: TGTGCCAGCGGGGGGCCGGGACACAAGATCGGGGGAAACACTGAAGCTTTCTTT.

V gene TRBV5-6 combines with J gene TRBJ2-3; D gene unclear. Trimming cost V 4 bases and J 0 bases, with 6 bases left between them. The CDR3 is made up of 13 amino acids. Germline CDR1 reads SGHDT; CDR2 reads YYEEEE. This chain's CDR3 is CASSPPSTDTQYF. CDR3 nucleotides: TGTGCCAGCAGCCCCCCTAGCACAGATACGCAGTATTTT.

The V gene is TRBV7-2, the J gene TRBJ2-4; the D gene is possibly TRBD2 (6 bases). CDR1 is SGHTA, CDR2 FQGNSA, per germline. V shed 1 base and J shed 7 bases, with 14 bases lying between them. CDR3 size: 15 residues. In DNA form, the CDR3 reads TGTGCCAGCAGCTTAGAGTGGCGGGGATGGAACATTCAGTACTTC. Protein sequence: CASSLEWRGWNIQYF.

This chain connects TRBV27 to TRBJ1-2; a possible D gene is TRBD1 (5 bases). Germline V CDR1 and CDR2: MNHEY, SMNVEV (reference sequence). Trimming removed 3 bases at V and 2 bases at J, with 13 bases between. This CDR3 comprises 15 residues. Here the CDR3 reads CASSLAPGRNYGYTF. CDR3 nucleotides: TGTGCCAGCAGTTTGGCCCCAGGGCGAAACTATGGCTACACCTTC.

The rearrangement joins TRBV18 to TRBJ1-1; possibly TRBD1 for D (6 bases). This CDR3 contains 13 residues. V was shortened by 7 bases and J by 7 bases, with 16 bases between the two germline ends. Germline V CDR1 and CDR2: KGHSH, LQKENI. The CDR3 loop reads CASYQQGINEAFF. Written as DNA, the CDR3 is TGTGCCAGCTACCAGCAGGGGATTAATGAAGCTTTCTTT.

This sequence joins TRBV9 and TRBJ1-2, with 7 nucleotides matching TRBD1. The CDR3 totals 15 residues. The junction had 7 bases not matched to a gene; V was cut back by 0 bases and J by 5 bases. Germline-derived CDR1 and CDR2 are SGDLS and YYNGEE. CDR3 residues: CASSVGSGQNYGYTF. As DNA, the CDR3 is TGTGCCAGCAGCGTAGGCTCGGGACAGAATTATGGCTACACCTTC.